This T cell receptor (beta chain) was captured by sequencing in a study of neurological immune-mediated disorders. Only one count was recorded for this clonotype. Its antigen is unidentified. The CDR3 has 14 residues. Germline CDR1 reads SGHNT; CDR2 reads YYREEE (reference sequence). Trimming removed 7 bases at V and 5 bases at J, with 16 bases between. TCRdb used MiXCR to reprocess the 5' RACE reads, holding one entry per CDR3 protein. The repertoire holds roughly 50,000 distinct CDR3 sequences, with approximately 16% as singletons. General study results and limits: Patients with HTLV-1-associated myelopathy showed the most TCR clonal expansion. Those with multiple sclerosis showed the least, falling below healthy controls.

Sequenced material: PBMCs. The sequence came from a man aged 60 to 75 in good health. This sequence joins TRBV5-4 and TRBJ2-1; no definite D call. CDR3 amino acids: CASVPGGNHNEQFF. CDR3 in DNA: TGTGCCAGCGTCCCAGGCGGAAACCACAATGAGCAGTTCTTC.